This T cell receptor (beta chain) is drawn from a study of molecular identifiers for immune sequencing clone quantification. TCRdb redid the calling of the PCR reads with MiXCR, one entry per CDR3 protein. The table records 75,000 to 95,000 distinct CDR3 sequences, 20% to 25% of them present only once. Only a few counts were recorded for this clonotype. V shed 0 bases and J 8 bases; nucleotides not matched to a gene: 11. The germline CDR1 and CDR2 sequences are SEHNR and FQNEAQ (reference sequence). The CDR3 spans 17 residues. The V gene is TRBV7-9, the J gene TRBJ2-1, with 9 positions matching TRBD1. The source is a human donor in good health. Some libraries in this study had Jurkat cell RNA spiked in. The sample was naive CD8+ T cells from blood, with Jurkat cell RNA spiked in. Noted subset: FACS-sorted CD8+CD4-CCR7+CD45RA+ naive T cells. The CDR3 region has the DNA TGTGCCAGCAGCTTAGCGCGGGGACAGGGAAATCCCTATGAGCAGTTCTTC. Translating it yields CASSLARGQGNPYEQFF.